Here is one T cell receptor beta chain with its context. The sample originates from a study of blood T cell repertoires in COVID-19. Using immunoSEQ multiplex PCR, the repertoire was profiled, and TCRdb retains in-frame clones only, with some absent. Among roughly 120,000 clones listed, 77% were seen once. The source material was peripheral blood. The source of this sequence is a human donor in a cohort sampled during active COVID-19.

CDR3 region: CASLLRVLTF. CDR3 bases: TGTGCTAGCCTTCTGAGGGTGCTCACCTTC. This chain joins TRBV12-5 and TRBJ1-2; no clear D. V was pared by 9 bases and J by 13 bases, with 15 bases between. Germline V lookup: CDR1 LGHNT, CDR2 FRNRAP. There are 10 residues in the CDR3.